This record looks at one T cell receptor beta chain sequence and its context. This clone was detected only a few times. Its antigen has not been determined. Base qualities were left out, and no much larger clone turns up one base away. The source of the sample is a study of cytomegalovirus exposure and HLA in healthy donors (dated by TCRdb to about 2017). In the study overall: An earlier analysis of several hundred of the donors reported approximately 300 Gb of sequence data and 100 million to 140 million unique TCR beta sequences from about 179 million T cells. About five DR-DQ haplotypes were handled as single units for association and clustering, since linkage in the cohort was strong. The study aimed to test whether signatures of past pathogen exposure could be identified by cataloging public T cell receptors. Rather than using new phenotypic data, the later analysis identified candidate immune exposures from TCR beta sequences and from how often those sequences occurred across donors. An early release that covered roughly 600 HLA-typed donors contained approximately 300 gigabases of sequencing data and around 85 million unique TCR sequences. Every repertoire in the discovery cohort had been generated on one and the same sequencing platform. Among 300 to 450 genotyped donors of the cohort, an average of approximately 250,000 unique TCR beta nucleotide sequences were sequenced per donor, around 20% of them non-productive. To study patterns of TCR occurrence, a later analysis re-analyzed previously published TCR beta repertoires from 666 donors and added high-resolution HLA genotyping. A separate validation cohort of 100 to 150 different subjects was used in addition to the approximately 670-subject first cohort. Genome-wide SNP genotypes for about three fifths of the roughly 670 donors were used in a later genetic analysis, which treated that subset as a discovery cohort. Using immunosequencing, the study profiled T cell repertoires from 666 subjects and related those repertoires to cytomegalovirus serostatus. HLA typing covered class I and class II loci at four-digit resolution. In an earlier analysis of a few hundred of the donors, high-throughput TCR beta sequencing was used to judge whether each TCR beta V gene segment behaved as functional or pseudogenic. Donor age, sex, ethnicity and CMV serostatus were collected together with the repertoire data. To predict cytomegalovirus infection status, the study brought together high-throughput TCR immunosequencing, statistical association of individual TCRs with disease status, and machine learning. Among the roughly 390 genotyped donors, about 83% belonged to the genetic ancestry cluster associated with self-reported Caucasian donors. The number of typed donors differed by locus: roughly 629-640 for A, B, C, DRB1 and DQB1; approximately 530 for DQA1; some 590 for DPA1; and 400 to 480 for DPB1. Results the study describes overall, beyond this receptor: Immune exposure information for the cohort was limited to CMV serostatus. The classifier was reported to diagnose cytomegalovirus status with high specificity and sensitivity in both the original cohort and the validation cohort. Linkage disequilibrium might explain the correlated functional status among segregating V segments, but an unknown experimental factor could not be excluded. Roughly uniform sequencing depth across donors was assumed in presence/absence analyses, although this assumption may not hold. A later analysis associated 16,951 TCR beta sequences with specific HLA alleles at a false discovery rate of 0.05. In a later genetic analysis, fewer N-insertions in productive TCRs were reported among donors in an Asian-associated ancestry cluster than the 666-donor mean. In a later genetic analysis, a missense DCLRE1C variant was associated with V-gene and J-gene trimming of TCR beta chains, and the association was replicated in an independent cohort. The cohort was sequenced for TCR beta chains only, and without alpha or paired-chain data the features that could be detected were limited. According to a later analysis, parvovirus B19, influenza, CMV and Epstein-Barr virus appeared linked to several top co-occurrence clusters. The earlier analysis of about 600 of the donors excluded some 16 rarely observed V segments, including chromosome 9 orphons, because counts were too low. When HLA alleles, especially DR and DQ, strongly co-occurred, attributing TCR associations to individual alleles was difficult. It was suggested by the authors that the approach could potentially be generalized to other disease states and immunological phenotypes. Broadly in line with IMGT annotations, most TCR beta V segments showed up in productive rearrangements about 87% or about 30% of the time in an earlier analysis of under 700 of the donors. In a later analysis, HLA-associated TCR beta chains showed more clonal expansion and lower generation probabilities than non-associated chains that were equally common. A total of roughly 160 TCR beta chains were listed by the study as associated with cytomegalovirus. While some public TCRs were present in many individuals, most TCR sequences turned up only very rarely across donors. Three of the identified cytomegalovirus-associated TCR beta chains were confirmed in vitro to be specific for cytomegalovirus antigens. A cluster of highly shared sequence variants was judged likely to be a technical artifact of the sequencing pipeline. A further reported finding was that TCR beta sequences accurately predicted the HLA-A and HLA-B alleles for most subjects in the first cohort. Because HLA typing was missing for some donors at each locus, association tests included only the typed subset. In a later analysis, the rate of TCR association differed among HLA loci, with DRB1 alleles having the most associated TCRs and HLA-C alleles having the fewest. According to a later analysis, most CMV-associated TCR beta chains appeared to be HLA-restricted, and the HLA associations seemed to be driven largely by CMV exposure.

In total, about 650 healthy bone marrow donors made up the cohort. Cohort members were all nominally healthy when sampled, although unrecorded immune exposures were likely present. The donor tested CMV seronegative, placing the donor among the 350 to 400 seronegative members of the cohort. Each donor provided a peripheral blood sample, and peripheral blood mononuclear cells were used for TCR beta sequencing. The Qiagen DNeasy Blood Extraction Kit was used to extract genomic DNA from the blood cell samples. Library method: the immunoSEQ multiplex PCR assay. A mixture of 60 forward primers for TCR Vbeta segments and 13 reverse primers for TCR Jbeta segments was used in the multiplex PCR. The CDR3 region of rearranged TCR beta genes was amplified from genomic DNA with a multiplex PCR assay. The amplified TCR beta libraries were sequenced on the Illumina HiSeq System as 87-base-pair reads. As for the original processing: A later analysis counted 75 million to 100 million unique TCR beta chains across the 650 to 700 repertoires, and roughly 11 million of these chains were shared by at least two donors. Raw reads were error-corrected and collapsed into unique sequences with a nearest-neighbor algorithm that merged closely related sequences to remove PCR and sequencing errors. V, D and J gene segments were assigned by aligning CDR3 sequences to IMGT reference sequences. For a sequence to be retained, a match of at least six nucleotides was required to both a V gene segment and a J gene segment. A rearrangement was called productive if the CDR3 had no stop codons and remained in frame with V and J, and every other rearrangement was called non-productive. CDR3 was defined by IMGT convention, running from the second conserved V-encoded cysteine to the conserved J-encoded phenylalanine. In an earlier analysis of just under 600 of the donors, sequences lacking an unambiguous match to a single V gene segment were excluded. An earlier analysis of just under 600 of the donors called V segments functional above 56.7% productive rearrangements and segregating when the between-donor standard deviation exceeded 5%. To diagnose cytomegalovirus status from the catalog of TCR beta chain sequences, a statistical classification framework was built. V and J gene assignment, in a later analysis, came from comparing TCR nucleotide sequences with IMGT/GENE-DB human TR gene sequences. The TCRdist pipeline was used in a later analysis to assign CDR3 sequences and most-parsimonious VDJ recombination scenarios. In a later analysis, every TCR beta chain was defined by the combination of its CDR3 amino acid sequence and its V-gene family, and reads without a unique V-gene family were dropped. In a later analysis, 550 to 650 highly shared, low-generation-probability nucleotide sequences were removed to address suspected cross-contamination and a sequencing artifact. For each public chain, a later analysis derived a clonal expansion index from normalized ranks of inferred template counts within each repertoire. A later analysis computed generation probabilities with a VDJ recombination model fitted to out-of-frame rearrangements, and checked the results against IGoR. A later analysis scored TCR-TCR, TCR-HLA and TCR-CMV co-occurrence with hypergeometric tests, applying a repertoire-size bias correction to TCR pairs. In a later analysis, false discovery rates were estimated by permuting HLA or CMV assignments 20 times. In a later analysis, co-occurring TCRs were grouped with DBSCAN, and TCRdist sequence similarity was added when clustering was performed within HLA-allele-positive subsets. Repertoires with fewer than 30,000 or more than 120,000 public chains were left out of co-occurrence clustering, as were about 5 repertoires with anomalous nucleotide sharing. As stored in TCRdb, this immuneACCESS dataset retains in-frame rearrangements with V and J assigned. A fraction of the clones does not appear; measured against another copy, unresolved V genes explain less than half of the discrepancy, and the remainder lacks a known reason. The D gene and trimming were derived from the DNA, and the V and J assignments and clone size from that table. This sample lists 140,000 or so clones; over 80% were detected once. 3% to 4% of the sample belongs to the ten largest clones.

The TCR sequence derives from a male donor in good health and CMV-seronegative. The source material was PBMCs.

The nucleotide sequence is TGTGCCAGCAGCCTCGGGGGGCGCACCGGGGAGCTGTTTTTT. It is translated as CASSLGGRTGELFF. The V gene is TRBV28 and the J gene is TRBJ2-2, and the D gene may be TRBD2, 7 bases matching. As encoded in the germline V gene, CDR1 is MDHEN while CDR2 is SYDVKM. V is clipped by 6 bases and J by 4 bases, and the sequence between their germline boundaries is 12 bases long. The CDR3 numbers 14 residues from cysteine through phenylalanine. The only DNA kept is the CDR3, 42 bases in frame from the first base.